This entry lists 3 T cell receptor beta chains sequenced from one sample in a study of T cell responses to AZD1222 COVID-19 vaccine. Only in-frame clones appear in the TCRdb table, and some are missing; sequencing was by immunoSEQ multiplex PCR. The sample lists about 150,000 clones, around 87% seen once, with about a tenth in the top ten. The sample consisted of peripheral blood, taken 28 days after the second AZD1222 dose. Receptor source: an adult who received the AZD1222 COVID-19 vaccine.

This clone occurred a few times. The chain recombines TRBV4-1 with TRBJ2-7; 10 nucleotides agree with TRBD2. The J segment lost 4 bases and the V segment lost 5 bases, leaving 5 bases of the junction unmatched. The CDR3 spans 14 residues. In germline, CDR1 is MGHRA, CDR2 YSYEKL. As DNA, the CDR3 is TGCGCCAGCAGCGCCGGGACTAGCGTTTACGAGCAGTACTTC. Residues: CASSAGTSVYEQYF.

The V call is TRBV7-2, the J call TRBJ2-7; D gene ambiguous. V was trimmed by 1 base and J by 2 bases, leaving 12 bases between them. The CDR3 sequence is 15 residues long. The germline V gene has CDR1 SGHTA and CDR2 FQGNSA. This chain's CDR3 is CASSLESSVTYEQYF. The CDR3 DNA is TGTGCCAGCAGCTTAGAGTCGTCAGTAACCTACGAGCAGTACTTC. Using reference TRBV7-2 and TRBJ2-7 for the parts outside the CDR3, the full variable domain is GAGVSQSPSNKVTEKGKDVELRCDPISGHTALYWYRQSLGQGLEFLIYFQGNSAPDKSGLPSDRFSAERTGGSVSTLTIQRTQQEDSAVYLCASSLESSVTYEQYFGPGTRLTVT.

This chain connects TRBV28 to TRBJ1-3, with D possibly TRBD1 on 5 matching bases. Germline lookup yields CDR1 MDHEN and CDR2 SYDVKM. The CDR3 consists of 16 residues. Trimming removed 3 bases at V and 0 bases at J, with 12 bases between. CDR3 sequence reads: CASSFDSSLSGNTIYF. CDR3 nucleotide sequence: TGTGCCAGCAGTTTTGACAGCTCACTCTCTGGAAACACCATATATTTT.